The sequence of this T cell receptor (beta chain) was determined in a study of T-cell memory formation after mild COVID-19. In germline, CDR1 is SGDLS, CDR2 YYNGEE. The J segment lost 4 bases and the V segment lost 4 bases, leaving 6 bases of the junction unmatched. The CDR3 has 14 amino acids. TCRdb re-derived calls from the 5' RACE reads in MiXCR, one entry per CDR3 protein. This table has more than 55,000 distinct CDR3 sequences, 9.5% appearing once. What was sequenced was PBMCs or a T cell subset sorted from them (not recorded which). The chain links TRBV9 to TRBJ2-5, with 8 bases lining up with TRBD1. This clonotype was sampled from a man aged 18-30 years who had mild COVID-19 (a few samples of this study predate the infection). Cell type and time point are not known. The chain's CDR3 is CASSKTGAGETQYF. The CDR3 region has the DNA TGTGCCAGCAGCAAGACAGGGGCGGGAGAGACCCAGTACTTC. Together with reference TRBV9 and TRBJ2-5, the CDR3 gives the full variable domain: DSGVTQTPKHLITATGQRVTLRCSPRSGDLSVYWYQQSLDQGLQFLIQYYNGEERAKGNILERFSAQQFPDLHSELNLSSLELGDSALYFCASSKTGAGETQYFGPGTRLLVL.